This is a list of T cell receptor beta chains from one sample in a study of blood T cell repertoires in COVID-19. The table came from immunoSEQ multiplex PCR; TCRdb's copy has only in-frame clones and leaves some out. The data show about 480,000 clones, with nearly 90% seen just once and around 0.95% held by the top ten. Sequencing was performed on peripheral blood. The receptors here all came from a man aged 18 to 30 with COVID-19, enrolled during active disease. The CDR3 runs from the conserved cysteine through the conserved F or W. The D gene is left open where the match is weak.

cdr3_aa,d_call,v_call
CASSLGTNNEQFF,.,TRBV11-3
CSVLFRGETQYF,.,TRBV29-1
CASSLGTGDEKLFF,TRBD1,TRBV5-4
CASSEQGASPYNEQFF,TRBD1,TRBV19
CASSWTSGSVGEQYF,TRBD2,TRBV7-8
CASSRTSGSEHEQFF,TRBD2,TRBV11-2
CASSFGEVTGNTIYF,.,TRBV7-9
CASSLAGDSYNEQFF,.,TRBV7-9
CASSFRGAPAGYTF,.,TRBV27
CASSRSGSSYEQYF,.,TRBV6-5
CASSLGGGTNEKLFF,.,TRBV7-9
CASKQAGSPVTEAFF,.,TRBV6-5
CASSLEASGGGGTQYF,TRBD2,TRBV7-9
CASSLAASGITGELFF,TRBD2,TRBV5-6
CASSQDIGLATGTDTQYF,TRBD2,TRBV4-2
CASSHRLEGEGEQYF,.,TRBV4-2
CATSDFLGGLAGTGELFF,TRBD2,TRBV24-1
CATSPRTSSHEQFF,TRBD2,TRBV15
CASSWLAGGTDTQYF,TRBD2,TRBV19
CAISTGGEDEQFF,TRBD1,TRBV10-3
CASSFIGGTSYNEQFF,.,TRBV27
CASSPKPGQGNTGELFF,TRBD1,TRBV3-1/TRBV3-2
CASSLVSPTQETQYF,.,TRBV5-1
CATIVRGREETQYF,.,TRBV24-1
CASSPNTGFSEQYF,.,TRBV5-1
CASSELVGANVLTF,.,TRBV6-1